These T cell receptor beta chains were read from a single sample in a study of cytomegalovirus exposure and HLA in healthy donors. Profiling relied on immunoSEQ multiplex PCR, and the TCRdb table lists in-frame clones only, not all of them. The table has under 200,000 clones, more than 60% seen once. The sample consisted of PBMCs. The source is a male donor in good health and CMV-seronegative. CDR3s include the opening cysteine and the closing phenylalanine or tryptophan. Each record gives: V gene, clone size, D gene, J gene, CDR3 DNA, CDR3 protein. A D gene is named only where the DNA matches it firmly. Where a row states a size, it is once, few, many or the class of an expanded clone; other rows omit it.

TRBV27	NA	TRBD1	TRBJ2-7	TGTGCCAGCAGCCCCAGGGCCGGGACAGGGTTACCCTACGAGCAGTACTTC	CASSPRAGTGLPYEQYF
TRBV6-4	NA	TRBD2	TRBJ2-7	TGTGCCAGCAGTGCCCGCCGGGGAGGGGTACAGGTCTACGAGCAGTACTTC	CASSARRGGVQVYEQYF
TRBV5-1	NA	TRBD2	TRBJ2-7	TGCGCCAGCAGCTTGGCTCCTAGCGGGGGATCTAGCTCCTACGAGCAGTACTTC	CASSLAPSGGSSSYEQYF
TRBV18	NA	TRBD1	TRBJ1-1	TGTGCCAGCTCACCCCGACAGGGGGTTGGGGGCACTGAAGCTTTCTTT	CASSPRQGVGGTEAFF
TRBV27	NA	NA	TRBJ2-5	TGTGCCAGCAGGCCGCCCTGGGGCCGCCAACAAGAGACCCAGTACTTC	CASRPPWGRQQETQYF
TRBV19	few	NA	TRBJ1-1	TGTGCCAGTATGGGAGGAGCGGGCATGGGGGCTTTCTTT	CASMGGAGMGAFF
TRBV19	NA	TRBD1	TRBJ1-5	TGTGCCAGTAGGACAGGGGGCAATCAGCCCCAGCATTTT	CASRTGGNQPQHF
TRBV7-2	NA	NA	TRBJ2-3	TGTGCCAGCAGCCTTTCCCACGGTAGCACAGATACGCAGTATTTT	CASSLSHGSTDTQYF
TRBV5-1	NA	TRBD1	TRBJ2-6	TGCGCCAGCAGCTTGGTGGGACAGGGCTCTGGGGCCAACGTCCTGACTTTC	CASSLVGQGSGANVLTF
TRBV29-1	NA	TRBD1	TRBJ2-7	TGCAGCGTTGAATTCCAGGGGGTCTACGAGCAGTACTTC	CSVEFQGVYEQYF
TRBV30	NA	NA	TRBJ2-7	TGTGCCTGGACTTTAGGCAGGGTGTACGAGCAGTACTTC	CAWTLGRVYEQYF
TRBV28	NA	NA	TRBJ2-7	TGTGCCAGCAGTTTAACAAAAATCTACGAGCAGTACTTC	CASSLTKIYEQYF
TRBV11-2	NA	TRBD1	TRBJ1-2	TGTGCCAGCAGCTTAGCCGGGACAGGGGTTCATGGCTACACCTTC	CASSLAGTGVHGYTF
TRBV7-3	NA	NA	TRBJ2-3	TGTGCCAGCAGCCCTATAAACACAGATACGCAGTATTTT	CASSPINTDTQYF
TRBV27	NA	NA	TRBJ2-3	TGTGCCAGCAGTCAACTAGCCACCACAGATACGCAGTATTTT	CASSQLATTDTQYF
TRBV13	NA	NA	TRBJ1-2	TGTGCCAGCAGCTCCCAGGGATCGGGCTACACCTTC	CASSSQGSGYTF
TRBV6-1	once	TRBD1	TRBJ2-1	TGTGCCAGCAGGGGACAGGGCAATGAGCAGTTCTTC	CASRGQGNEQFF
TRBV6-1	few	TRBD1	TRBJ2-7	TGTGCCAGCCGACAGGGGGGCTTCTACGAGCAGTACTTC	CASRQGGFYEQYF
TRBV9	NA	NA	TRBJ2-7	TGTGCCAGCAGCGTAGGGGCAGACAGAGCCTACGAGCAGTACTTC	CASSVGADRAYEQYF
TRBV11-2	NA	NA	TRBJ2-3	TGTGCCAGCAACCGGCGGGGGCGCCTGGATACGCAGTATTTT	CASNRRGRLDTQYF
TRBV11-2	NA	TRBD1	TRBJ2-5	TGTGCCAGCAGCTTAAAACTACAGGGGGCGAGGGAAGAGACCCAGTACTTC	CASSLKLQGAREETQYF
TRBV12-5	NA	TRBD2	TRBJ2-5	TGTGCTAGTGGTTTGGTACTTGCGGGAGGGCTGGAGACCCAGTACTTC	CASGLVLAGGLETQYF
TRBV7-7	few	TRBD1	TRBJ1-3	TGTGCCATCCCCCGGACAGGGTCTGGAAACACCATATATTTT	CAIPRTGSGNTIYF